Below, one T cell receptor (beta chain) is given with its context. What it recognizes is unknown. The data are from a study of a mutant IDH1 vaccine in newly diagnosed glioma. Overall study: Vaccinations, eight in total, occurred in weeks 1, 3, 5, 7, 11, 15, 19, 23. Radiotherapy alone preceded vaccination by 4-6 weeks; alternatively, vaccination started with temozolomide cycles.

Sample time point: week 23, last vaccination. Each dose of the vaccine consisted of 300 ug of mutant IDH1 20-mer peptide, with topical imiquimod. This table comes from immunoSEQ multiplex PCR, and its TCRdb copy is limited to in-frame clones, with some not included. Of approximately 67,000 clones listed, under 90% are singletons. The CDR3 runs to 15 residues. CDR1 and CDR2 (germline): SGHDT, YYEEEE. The V and J ends lost 2 bases and 2 bases respectively, with 11 bases between them. The source of this sequence is a man between 18 and 29 years old with glioma. Source: PBMCs, taken from a glioma patient whose treatment included an IDH1 peptide vaccine. V usage is TRBV5-6 and J usage is TRBJ2-1, with D unclear. This CDR3 is CASSFWAKTYNEQFF. The CDR3 DNA sequence: TGTGCCAGCAGCTTTTGGGCTAAAACCTACAATGAGCAGTTCTTC.